Described below is a single TCR beta chain sequence and its context. Authors' data handling: Reference gene primer amplification gave nucleated cell count estimates. The data were produced by immunoSEQ multiplex PCR, yet TCRdb's version contains in-frame clones alone and is incomplete. V and J calls and clone size are as listed in that table; D and trimming were resolved from the DNA. The profile shows 100,000 to 150,000 clones, more than 65% of them singletons. The data are from a study of blood T cell repertoires in COVID-19. On the study more broadly: Sample material is recorded as cDNA or gDNA derived from T cells, B-cell-depleted T cells, or PBMCs.

The length of the CDR3 is 13 residues. Trimming cost V 5 bases and J 1 base, with 8 bases left between them. Germline V gene lookup returns CDR1 SGHAT and CDR2 FQDESV (reference sequence). Material: peripheral blood. The source is a human donor in a cohort sampled during active COVID-19. V and J are TRBV11-1 and TRBJ1-1; D is ambiguous. Written as DNA, the CDR3 is TGTGCCAGCAGCCGCGGGCCGAACACTGAAGCTTTCTTT. Residues: CASSRGPNTEAFF.